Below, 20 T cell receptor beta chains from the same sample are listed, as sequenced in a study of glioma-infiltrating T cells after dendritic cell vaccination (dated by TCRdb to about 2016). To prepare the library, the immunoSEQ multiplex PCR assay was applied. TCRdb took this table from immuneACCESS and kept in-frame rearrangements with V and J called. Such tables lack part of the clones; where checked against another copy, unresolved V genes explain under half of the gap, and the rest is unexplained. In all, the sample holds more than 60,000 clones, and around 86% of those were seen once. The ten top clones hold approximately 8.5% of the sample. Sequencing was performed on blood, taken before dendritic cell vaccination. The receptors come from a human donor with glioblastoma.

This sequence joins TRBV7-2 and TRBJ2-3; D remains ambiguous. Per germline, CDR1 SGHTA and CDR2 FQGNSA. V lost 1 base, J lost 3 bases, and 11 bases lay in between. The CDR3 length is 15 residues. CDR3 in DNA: TGTGCCAGCAGCTTAGATGGCCAGTGGACAGATACGCAGTATTTT. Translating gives CASSLDGQWTDTQYF.

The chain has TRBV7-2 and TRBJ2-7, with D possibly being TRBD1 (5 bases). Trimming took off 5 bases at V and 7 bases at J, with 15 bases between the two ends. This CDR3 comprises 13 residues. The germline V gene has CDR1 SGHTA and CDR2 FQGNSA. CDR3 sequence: CASSRARVEEQYF. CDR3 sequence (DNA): TGTGCCAGCAGCCGTGCCAGGGTTGAAGAGCAGTACTTC.

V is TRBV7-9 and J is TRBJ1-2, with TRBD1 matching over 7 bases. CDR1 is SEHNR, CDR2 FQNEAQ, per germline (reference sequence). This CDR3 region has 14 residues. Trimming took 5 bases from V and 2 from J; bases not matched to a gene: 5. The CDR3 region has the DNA TGTGCCAGCAGCGCTCCGGGACAGAACTATGGCTACACCTTC. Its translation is CASSAPGQNYGYTF.

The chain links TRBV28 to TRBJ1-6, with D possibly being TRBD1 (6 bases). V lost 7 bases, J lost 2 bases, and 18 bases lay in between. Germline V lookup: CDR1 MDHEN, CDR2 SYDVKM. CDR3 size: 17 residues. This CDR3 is CASTQGQGNAYNSPLHF. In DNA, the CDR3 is TGTGCCAGCACCCAAGGTCAGGGGAATGCCTATAATTCACCCCTCCACTTT.

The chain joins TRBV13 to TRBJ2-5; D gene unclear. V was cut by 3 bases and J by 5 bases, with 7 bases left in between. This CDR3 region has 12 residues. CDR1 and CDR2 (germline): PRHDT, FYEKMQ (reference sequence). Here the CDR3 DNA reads TGTGCCAGCAGCTTGTTAGCTGAGACCCAGTACTTC. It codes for CASSLLAETQYF.

The CDR3 bases are TGTGCCAGCAGCTTAGCCCCTCCCAGGAGGGGTAATGAAAAACTGTTTTTT. It specifies CASSLAPPRRGNEKLFF. The chain uses TRBV7-8 and TRBJ1-4, with a tentative D call TRBD1 (5 bases). Germline V gene sequence: CDR1 SGHVS, CDR2 FQNEAQ. The CDR3 has 17 residues. Trimming removed 0 bases at V and 4 bases at J, with 15 bases between.

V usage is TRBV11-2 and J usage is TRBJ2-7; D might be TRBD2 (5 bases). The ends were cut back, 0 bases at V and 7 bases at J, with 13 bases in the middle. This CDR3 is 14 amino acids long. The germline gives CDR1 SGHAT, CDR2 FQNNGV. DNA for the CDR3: TGTGCCAGCAGCTTAGATCTGGGAGCCGGGGAGCAGTACTTC. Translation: CASSLDLGAGEQYF.

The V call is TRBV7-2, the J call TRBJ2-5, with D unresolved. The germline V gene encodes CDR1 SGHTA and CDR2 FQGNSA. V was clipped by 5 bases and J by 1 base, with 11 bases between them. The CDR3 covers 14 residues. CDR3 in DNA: TGTGCCAGCAGCCGAGACTTTCGCCAAGAGACCCAGTACTTC. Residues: CASSRDFRQETQYF.

The CDR3 reads CASSPLEGARHIQYF. The CDR3 DNA follows: TGTGCCAGCAGTCCCCTCGAGGGGGCAAGACACATTCAGTACTTC. The chain has TRBV27 and TRBJ2-4; 7 nucleotides align to TRBD1. CDR3 length equals 15 residues. Germline values: CDR1 MNHEY, CDR2 SMNVEV (reference sequence). Trimming at V came to 5 bases and at J to 8 bases, leaving 12 bases not matched to a gene.

The CDR3 nucleotides are TGCGCCAGCAGCCAAGGACTGGGCGCGACAGGGACGATGGGCACTGAAGCTTTCTTT. It codes for CASSQGLGATGTMGTEAFF. The V gene is TRBV4-1, the J gene TRBJ1-1; 7 bases are a match to TRBD1. The CDR3 has 19 amino acids. The V segment lost 1 base and the J segment 4 bases; nucleotides outside the gene matches: 18. CDR1 and CDR2 from the germline V gene are MGHRA and YSYEKL.

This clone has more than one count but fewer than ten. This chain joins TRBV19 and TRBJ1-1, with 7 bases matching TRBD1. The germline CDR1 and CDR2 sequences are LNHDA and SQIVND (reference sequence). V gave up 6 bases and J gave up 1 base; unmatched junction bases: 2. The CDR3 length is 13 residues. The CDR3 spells CASRRQGNTEAFF. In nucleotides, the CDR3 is TGTGCCAGTAGGCGACAGGGGAACACTGAAGCTTTCTTT. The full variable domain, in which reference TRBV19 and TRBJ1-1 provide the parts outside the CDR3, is DGGITQSPKYLFRKEGQNVTLSCEQNLNHDAMYWYRQDPGQGLRLIYYSQIVNDFQKGDIAEGYSVSREKKESFPLTVTSAQKNPTAFYLCASRRQGNTEAFFGQGTRLTVV.

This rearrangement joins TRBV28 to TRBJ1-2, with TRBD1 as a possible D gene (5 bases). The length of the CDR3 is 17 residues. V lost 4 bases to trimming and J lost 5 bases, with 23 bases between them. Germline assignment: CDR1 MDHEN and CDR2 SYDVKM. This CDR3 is CASSSQKGFGVGYGYTF. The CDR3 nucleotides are TGTGCCAGCAGTTCTCAAAAGGGGTTCGGAGTCGGGTATGGCTACACCTTC.

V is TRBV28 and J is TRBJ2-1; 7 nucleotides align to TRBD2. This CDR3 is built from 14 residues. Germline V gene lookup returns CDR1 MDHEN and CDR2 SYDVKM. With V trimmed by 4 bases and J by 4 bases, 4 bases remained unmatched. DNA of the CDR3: TGTGCCAGCAGTTCAGCGGGGAGGTACAATGAGCAGTTCTTC. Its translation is CASSSAGRYNEQFF.

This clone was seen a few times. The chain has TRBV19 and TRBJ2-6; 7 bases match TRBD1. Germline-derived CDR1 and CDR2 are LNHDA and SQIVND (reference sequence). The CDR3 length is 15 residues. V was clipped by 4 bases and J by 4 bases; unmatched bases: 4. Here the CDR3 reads CASSTQGVGANVLTF. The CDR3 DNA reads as TGTGCCAGTAGTACTCAGGGGGTCGGGGCCAACGTCCTGACTTTC.

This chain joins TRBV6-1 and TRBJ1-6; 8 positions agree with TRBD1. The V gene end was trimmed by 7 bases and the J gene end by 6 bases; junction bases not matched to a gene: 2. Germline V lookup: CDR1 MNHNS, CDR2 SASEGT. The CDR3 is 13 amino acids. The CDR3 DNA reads TGTGCCAGCATGGGACAGGTTAATTCACCCCTCCACTTT. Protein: CASMGQVNSPLHF.

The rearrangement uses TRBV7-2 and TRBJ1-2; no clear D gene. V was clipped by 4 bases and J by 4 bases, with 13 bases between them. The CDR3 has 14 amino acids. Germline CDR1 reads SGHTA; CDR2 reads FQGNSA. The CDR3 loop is CASSSRHNAYGYTF. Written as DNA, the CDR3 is TGTGCCAGCAGCTCGCGTCATAATGCCTATGGCTACACCTTC. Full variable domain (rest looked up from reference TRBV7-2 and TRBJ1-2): GAGVSQSPSNKVTEKGKDVELRCDPISGHTALYWYRQSLGQGLEFLIYFQGNSAPDKSGLPSDRFSAERTGGSVSTLTIQRTQQEDSAVYLCASSSRHNAYGYTFGSGTRLTVV.

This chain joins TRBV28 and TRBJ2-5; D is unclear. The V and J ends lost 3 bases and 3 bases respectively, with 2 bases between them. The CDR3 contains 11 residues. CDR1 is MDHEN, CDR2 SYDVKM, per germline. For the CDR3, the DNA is TGTGCCAGCAGTTTCAAAGAGACCCAGTACTTC. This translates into CASSFKETQYF.

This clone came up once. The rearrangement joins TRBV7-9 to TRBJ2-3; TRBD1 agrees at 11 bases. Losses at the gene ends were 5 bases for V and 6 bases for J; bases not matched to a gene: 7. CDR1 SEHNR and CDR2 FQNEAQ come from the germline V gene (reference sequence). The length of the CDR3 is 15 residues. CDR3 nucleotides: TGTGCCAGCAGCCCCGGGACAGGGGGAATGGATACGCAGTATTTT. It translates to CASSPGTGGMDTQYF.

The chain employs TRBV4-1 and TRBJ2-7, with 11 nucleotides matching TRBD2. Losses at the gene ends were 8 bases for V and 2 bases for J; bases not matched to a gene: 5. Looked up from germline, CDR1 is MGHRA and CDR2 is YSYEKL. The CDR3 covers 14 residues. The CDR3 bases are TGCGCCAGCTCGCAACTAGCGGGGGCCTACGAGCAGTACTTC. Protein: CASSQLAGAYEQYF.

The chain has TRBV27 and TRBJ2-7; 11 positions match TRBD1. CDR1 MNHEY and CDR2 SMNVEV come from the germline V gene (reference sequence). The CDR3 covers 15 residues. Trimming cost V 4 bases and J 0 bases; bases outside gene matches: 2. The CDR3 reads CASSWDRGSSYEQYF. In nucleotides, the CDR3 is TGTGCCAGCAGTTGGGACAGGGGGAGCTCCTACGAGCAGTACTTC.